The 15 T cell receptor beta chains presented below share a single source sample, sequenced in a study of beta chain features in type 1 diabetes. As every portion of the isolated RNA was reverse transcribed, the sequencing read expressed TCRB transcripts. Data came from immunoSEQ multiplex PCR; TCRdb stores just in-frame clones and leaves some out. Of about 640,000 clones in the sample, around 11% are singletons; the top ten hold about 0.11%. Their antigens are not known. Study-wide results and limits: Within each of all four CD4+ subsets, Type 1 diabetes patients had TCRB CDR3s that were moderately but significantly shorter.

Sequenced sample: naive CD4+ T cells from blood. The receptors were gathered from a man aged 30 to 45 with type 1 diabetes.

This clone was observed a handful of times. This chain links TRBV30 with TRBJ1-5; TRBD1 is a possible D gene (5 bases). The V gene's germline CDR1 is GTSNPN and CDR2 SVGIG (reference sequence). Deletions cut 8 bases from V and 2 bases from J, with 19 bases between. The CDR3 runs 15 residues. This CDR3 reads CARISGFSGNQPQHF. CDR3 coding DNA: TGTGCCCGCATCTCAGGGTTTAGCGGCAATCAGCCCCAGCATTTT.

V is TRBV10-3 and J is TRBJ2-5, with a tentative D call TRBD2 (6 bases). Germline CDR1 reads ENHRY; CDR2 reads SYGVKD. V was cut by 4 bases and J by 2 bases, with 8 bases left in between. This CDR3 spans 13 amino acids. CDR3 sequence reads: CAISAREQETQYF. CDR3 DNA: TGTGCCATCAGTGCCCGGGAGCAAGAGACCCAGTACTTC.

This chain connects TRBV28 to TRBJ2-5; the D is unclear. V was clipped by 3 bases and J by 3 bases, with 8 bases between them. CDR1 is MDHEN, CDR2 SYDVKM, per germline. This CDR3 contains 13 residues. This CDR3 is CASSFSIKETQYF. The CDR3 nucleotides read TGTGCCAGCAGTTTCTCAATAAAAGAGACCCAGTACTTC.

This clone was picked up a small number of times. CDR3 in DNA: TGTGCCAGCTCACTTGAACAGGGAGGGGCTGAAAAACTGTTTTTT. This encodes CASSLEQGGAEKLFF. The chain combines TRBV18 with TRBJ1-4, with TRBD1 as a possible D gene (6 bases). V was pared by 4 bases and J by 7 bases, with 16 bases between. The CDR3 length is 15 residues. CDR1 and CDR2 (germline): KGHSH, LQKENI. The full variable domain, its missing parts supplied by reference TRBV18 and TRBJ1-4, is NAGVMQNPRHLVRRRGQEARLRCSPMKGHSHVYWYRQLPEEGLKFMVYLQKENIIDESGMPKERFSAEFPKEGPSILRIQQVVRGDSAAYFCASSLEQGGAEKLFFGSGTQLSVL.

The sample holds a few counts of this clone. The chain's CDR3 is CASTEGAGGPLQGEQFF. The CDR3, as DNA: TGTGCCAGCACCGAAGGAGCGGGGGGGCCCTTACAGGGAGAGCAGTTCTTC. The genes are TRBV2 and TRBJ2-1, with 10 bases identical to TRBD2. Germline CDR1 is SNHLY and CDR2 is FYNNEI. The length of the CDR3 is 17 residues. The trim removed 7 bases at V and 10 bases at J, leaving 19 bases unmatched.

This clone has only a few counts. The rearrangement uses TRBV5-6 and TRBJ1-5; D is possibly TRBD1 (6 bases). The germline CDR1 and CDR2 sequences are SGHDT and YYEEEE. The CDR3 is made up of 14 amino acids. Trimming pared 6 bases from V and 0 bases from J, leaving 10 bases between. CDR3 loop: CASTYRASNQPQHF. CDR3 nucleotide sequence: TGTGCCAGCACCTACAGGGCTAGCAATCAGCCCCAGCATTTT.

The V and J genes are TRBV5-6 and TRBJ2-3, with 10 bases identical to TRBD1. The V segment lost 0 bases and the J segment 2 bases; nucleotides outside the gene matches: 6. CDR1 and CDR2 (germline): SGHDT, YYEEEE. The CDR3 contains 17 residues. The CDR3 reads CASSLALGTGVTDTQYF. The CDR3 coding sequence is TGTGCCAGCAGCTTGGCCTTGGGGACAGGGGTCACAGATACGCAGTATTTT.

The table lists this clone with a few counts. This chain joins TRBV7-9 and TRBJ1-2; 7 bases fit TRBD1. V shed 0 bases, J shed 6 bases, and the junction held 7 bases outside the gene matches. Germline V gene data show CDR1 as SEHNR and CDR2 as FQNEAQ (reference sequence). There are 15 residues in the CDR3. In nucleotides, the CDR3 is TGTGCCAGCAGCTTAGCGTTAACGACAGGGAATGGCTACACCTTC. Translated: CASSLALTTGNGYTF.

The J gene is TRBJ1-1, the V gene TRBV6-6, with 8 bases aligning to TRBD1. V lost 8 bases, J lost 11 bases, and 10 bases stayed unmatched. Per germline, CDR1 MNHNY and CDR2 SVGAGI (reference sequence). The CDR3 is 12 amino acids. DNA of the CDR3: TGTGCCAGCCTGACAGGGGAGGCGCCGGCTTTCTTT. It specifies CASLTGEAPAFF.

This clone was counted only a few times. The chain has TRBV18 and TRBJ2-3, with 9 bases matching TRBD1. Germline V lookup: CDR1 KGHSH, CDR2 LQKENI. Trimming took 0 bases from V and 5 from J; bases not matched to a gene: 9. This CDR3 has 17 residues. The chain's CDR3 is CASSPPSLGQGLDTQYF. In DNA form, the CDR3 reads TGTGCCAGCTCACCACCAAGTCTGGGACAGGGATTAGATACGCAGTATTTT.

CDR3 region: CASSEPGNRETQYF. The CDR3 DNA reads as TGTGCCAGCAGTGAACCCGGCAACCGGGAGACCCAGTACTTC. The chain recombines TRBV6-1 with TRBJ2-5; D uncertain. Germline V gives CDR1 MNHNS, CDR2 SASEGT. V shed 2 bases and J shed 5 bases, with 12 bases lying between them. This CDR3 contains 14 residues.

The rearrangement links TRBV4-2 to TRBJ1-3; tentative D call: TRBD1 (6 bases). Deletions cut 6 bases from V and 2 bases from J, with 11 bases between. CDR1 is LGHNA and CDR2 is YNFKEQ in the germline V gene. This CDR3 contains 14 residues. The CDR3 loop reads CASRQGAAGNTIYF. Written as DNA, the CDR3 is TGTGCCAGCAGACAGGGAGCCGCTGGAAACACCATATATTTT.

This clone came up a few times. The DNA for the CDR3 is TGTGCTAGTGCCTGGGACAGTGTCTCCGAGCAGTACTTC. As protein: CASAWDSVSEQYF. This chain links TRBV12-5 with TRBJ2-7, with 7 positions matching TRBD1. V lost 7 bases, J lost 6 bases, and 9 bases stayed unmatched. CDR1 and CDR2 (germline): LGHNT, FRNRAP. The CDR3 extends over 13 amino acids.

This clone was counted between two and nine times. This sequence joins TRBV10-3 and TRBJ1-2; D is unresolved. Germline V lookup: CDR1 ENHRY, CDR2 SYGVKD. The germline V and J ends were trimmed by 0 bases and 7 bases, with 9 bases remaining between them. The CDR3 extends over 13 amino acids. The CDR3: CAISESNRVGYTF. The DNA of the CDR3 is TGTGCCATCAGTGAGTCGAACCGGGTTGGCTACACCTTC.

This clone was observed a handful of times. The gene calls are TRBV25-1 and TRBJ2-1, with D perhaps matching TRBD1 (6 bases). V lost 4 bases and J lost 2, with 9 bases in between. There are 14 residues in the CDR3. Germline CDR1 is MGHDK and CDR2 is SYGVNS. Here the CDR3 reads CASSGTDAYNEQFF. DNA of the CDR3: TGTGCCAGCAGTGGGACAGATGCCTACAATGAGCAGTTCTTC.